The rows below give T cell receptor beta chains drawn from one sample of a study of CD8+ T cells in alopecia areata. The data were produced by immunoSEQ multiplex PCR, yet TCRdb's version contains in-frame clones alone and is incomplete. This table has about 150,000 clones, less than 65% appearing once. Sequences were derived from CD8+ T cells sorted from blood, sampled at week 0. These receptors were taken from a human donor with alopecia areata. CDR3s include the opening cysteine and the closing phenylalanine or tryptophan. D genes are given only for firm matches. Clone size is shown for a subset of rows, as once, few, many or a class of expanded clone.

D: -; V: TRBV29-1; length: 14; size: -; J: TRBJ2-1; DNA: TGCAGCGTTGACGCACCGACAGGAGACAATGAGCAGTTCTTC; CDR3: CSVDAPTGDNEQFF
D: TRBD2; V: TRBV7-9; length: 14; size: few; J: TRBJ2-1; DNA: TGTGCCAGCAGCTCCTCGACTAGCGGGGGCGAGCAGTTCTTC; CDR3: CASSSSTSGGEQFF
D: TRBD1; V: TRBV11-2; length: 14; size: -; J: TRBJ1-2; DNA: TGTGCCAGCAGCCCCTACGACAGGGGGGATGGCTACACCTTC; CDR3: CASSPYDRGDGYTF
D: -; V: TRBV19; length: 15; size: -; J: TRBJ1-5; DNA: TGTGCCAGTACCTATGGGCGGACCCCCCATCAGCCCCAGCATTTT; CDR3: CASTYGRTPHQPQHF
D: TRBD1; V: TRBV5-1; length: 15; size: -; J: TRBJ2-5; DNA: TGCGCCAGCAGCTGGGGACAGGGGGTTGTAGAGACCCAGTACTTC; CDR3: CASSWGQGVVETQYF
D: -; V: TRBV7-6; length: 12; size: -; J: TRBJ2-4; DNA: TGTGCCAGCAGCTCCTCAGGAAACATTCAGTACTTC; CDR3: CASSSSGNIQYF
D: TRBD1; V: TRBV14; length: 15; size: -; J: TRBJ1-2; DNA: TGTGCCAGCAGCCTACCGGGACAGAGATTTGGTGGCTACACCTTC; CDR3: CASSLPGQRFGGYTF
D: -; V: TRBV27; length: 15; size: -; J: TRBJ1-2; DNA: TGTGCCAGCAGTTCCCTGCAATGGGGGTTGGATGGCTACACCTTC; CDR3: CASSSLQWGLDGYTF
D: TRBD2; V: TRBV19; length: 15; size: -; J: TRBJ2-7; DNA: TGTGCCAGTAGTCCAGGGACTAGCGGGGTCAACGAGCAGTACTTC; CDR3: CASSPGTSGVNEQYF
D: -; V: TRBV2; length: 14; size: -; J: TRBJ1-2; DNA: TGTGCCAGCAGTGAAGTGGCAGCTAACTATGGCTACACCTTC; CDR3: CASSEVAANYGYTF
D: -; V: TRBV9; length: 17; size: -; J: TRBJ2-6; DNA: TGTGCCAGCAGCGTCAGGGCCTCATCGCCTGGGGCCAACGTCCTGACTTTC; CDR3: CASSVRASSPGANVLTF
D: TRBD1; V: TRBV7-2; length: 13; size: few; J: TRBJ2-7; DNA: TGTGCCAGCAGCCTGGACAGGACCTACGAGCAGTACTTC; CDR3: CASSLDRTYEQYF
D: TRBD2; V: TRBV10-3; length: 15; size: -; J: TRBJ2-7; DNA: TGTGCCATCAGTGACACTAGCGGGGGGGCCTACGAGCAGTACTTC; CDR3: CAISDTSGGAYEQYF
D: -; V: TRBV12-5; length: 12; size: -; J: TRBJ2-7; DNA: TGTGCTAGTGGTTCGGCCCCCTACGAGCAGTACTTC; CDR3: CASGSAPYEQYF
D: TRBD1; V: TRBV29-1; length: 14; size: -; J: TRBJ1-2; DNA: TGCAGCGCTGCCGGGGCAGGGGGCTCGGAAGGCTACACCTTC; CDR3: CSAAGAGGSEGYTF
D: -; V: TRBV9; length: 12; size: -; J: TRBJ2-2; DNA: TGTGCCAGCAGCGTCGGGACGGACTATCCGTTTTTT; CDR3: CASSVGTDYPFF
D: TRBD1; V: TRBV30; length: 13; size: -; J: TRBJ1-1; DNA: TGTGCCTCCCGGGACAGCAAGCGGACTGAAGCTTTCTTT; CDR3: CASRDSKRTEAFF
D: -; V: TRBV13; length: 11; size: -; J: TRBJ2-3; DNA: TGTGCCAGCAGCTCAGAAAATACGCAGTATTTT; CDR3: CASSSENTQYF
D: -; V: TRBV29-1; length: 12; size: -; J: TRBJ1-2; DNA: TGCAGCGGAGGGGCAGGGTTGGATGGCTACACCTTC; CDR3: CSGGAGLDGYTF
D: -; V: TRBV23-1; length: 14; size: few; J: TRBJ1-2; DNA: TGCGCCAGCAAATCTCCGGGCCGGATGTATGGCTACACCTTC; CDR3: CASKSPGRMYGYTF
D: -; V: TRBV30; length: 12; size: -; J: TRBJ1-1; DNA: TGTGCCTGGAGTTCTCTGAACACTGAAGCTTTCTTT; CDR3: CAWSSLNTEAFF
D: -; V: TRBV11-2; length: 15; size: -; J: TRBJ2-1; DNA: TGTGCCAGCAGCTCACCAGGGGCCACCGGTAATGAGCAGTTCTTC; CDR3: CASSSPGATGNEQFF
D: -; V: TRBV9; length: 14; size: -; J: TRBJ2-7; DNA: TGTGCCAGCAGCGTACGGCCGAGCTCCTACGAGCAGTACTTC; CDR3: CASSVRPSSYEQYF
D: -; V: TRBV19; length: 12; size: many; J: TRBJ1-1; DNA: TGTGCCAGTAGTATAGGGAACACTGAAGCTTTCTTT; CDR3: CASSIGNTEAFF
D: -; V: TRBV21-1; length: 20; size: -; J: TRBJ2-6; DNA: TGTGCCAGCAGCAGTAAGAGAGGGGGCGGCCCCAGCTCTGGGGCCAACGTCCTGACTTTC; CDR3: CASSSKRGGGPSSGANVLTF